Following are 14 T cell receptor beta chains from one sample sequenced in a study of cytotoxic CD8 clonotypes in ibrutinib-treated CLL. Data came from immunoSEQ multiplex PCR; TCRdb stores just in-frame clones and leaves some out. This sample has about 29,000 clones, with roughly 76% found just once. Sequenced material: PBMCs, taken after 36 months of ibrutinib treatment. These receptors all come from a human donor with chronic lymphocytic leukemia.

This clone was seen more than once but under ten times. The rearrangement uses TRBV5-1 and TRBJ1-2; D uncertain. Germline CDR1 is SGHRS and CDR2 is YFSETQ. V dropped 0 bases and J dropped 5 bases, with 5 bases sitting between them. This CDR3 contains 12 residues. Here the CDR3 DNA reads TGCGCCAGCAGCTTGGAGTCGTATGGCTACACCTTC. Translating it yields CASSLESYGYTF.

Only a few counts were recorded for this clone. The V gene is TRBV19, the J gene TRBJ1-1; D gene uncertain. The CDR3 covers 15 residues. The V gene lost 4 bases and the J gene lost 0 bases, with 12 bases spanning the gap. Germline V CDR1 and CDR2: LNHDA, SQIVND (reference sequence). CDR3 protein: CASSTDSIMNTEAFF. For the CDR3, the DNA is TGTGCCAGTAGTACGGACTCAATAATGAACACTGAAGCTTTCTTT.

The rearrangement uses TRBV27 and TRBJ1-2; D is perhaps TRBD1 (5 bases). Per germline, CDR1 MNHEY and CDR2 SMNVEV (reference sequence). Trimming shortened V by 3 bases and J by 0 bases, and 11 bases separated the two germline ends. The CDR3 covers 15 residues. The CDR3 region is CASSFARVSNYGYTF. DNA for the CDR3: TGTGCCAGCAGTTTTGCCAGGGTCTCTAACTATGGCTACACCTTC.

This chain connects TRBV18 to TRBJ2-5; D remains ambiguous. V lost 0 bases and J 1 base, leaving 21 bases between the germline ends. Germline V gene lookup returns CDR1 KGHSH and CDR2 LQKENI. The CDR3 runs 19 residues. DNA for the CDR3: TGTGCCAGCTCACCACCGGGATCGGTCGAGCCACCCCTCCAAGAGACCCAGTACTTC. Translated: CASSPPGSVEPPLQETQYF.

CDR3 nucleotide sequence: TGTGCCAGCAGCCCAGGATGGGTAGAGCAGTACTTC. Residues: CASSPGWVEQYF. The chain has TRBV6-6 and TRBJ2-7, with D unclear. The germline V gene encodes CDR1 MNHNY and CDR2 SVGAGI (reference sequence). The CDR3 runs to 12 residues. The V end was cut by 6 bases, the J end by 7 bases, with 13 bases between.

This chain joins TRBV5-4 and TRBJ2-1; D is perhaps TRBD2 (6 bases). Germline V gene lookup returns CDR1 SGHNT and CDR2 YYREEE (reference sequence). CDR3 length: 14 residues. The V end was cut by 6 bases, the J end by 5 bases, with 15 bases between. CDR3 region: CASTRDFVNNEQFF. For the CDR3, the DNA is TGTGCCAGCACGCGGGACTTTGTAAACAATGAGCAGTTCTTC.

The genes are TRBV18 and TRBJ1-4, with D perhaps TRBD1 (5 bases). The germline V gene encodes CDR1 KGHSH and CDR2 LQKENI. V lost 2 bases to trimming and J lost 4 bases, with 8 bases between them. The CDR3 runs 14 residues. The CDR3 sequence: CASSPWDGNEKLFF. Here the CDR3 DNA reads TGTGCCAGCTCACCATGGGACGGTAATGAAAAACTGTTTTTT. Filled out from reference TRBV18 and TRBJ1-4, the complete variable domain reads NAGVMQNPRHLVRRRGQEARLRCSPMKGHSHVYWYRQLPEEGLKFMVYLQKENIIDESGMPKERFSAEFPKEGPSILRIQQVVRGDSAAYFCASSPWDGNEKLFFGSGTQLSVL.

The V and J genes are TRBV6-5 and TRBJ2-7; 7 bases agree with TRBD1. The J segment lost 3 bases and the V segment lost 6 bases, leaving 8 bases of the junction unmatched. CDR1 and CDR2 from the germline V gene are MNHEY and SVGAGI. The CDR3 spans 14 residues. The CDR3 loop reads CASSLRDRDYEQYF. The CDR3 DNA follows: TGTGCCAGCAGCCTCCGGGACAGAGACTACGAGCAGTACTTC.

This clone appeared a single time. The rearrangement links TRBV5-6 to TRBJ2-5; D is possibly TRBD1 or TRBD2 (5 bases each). Germline assignment: CDR1 SGHDT and CDR2 YYEEEE. Trimming took 3 bases from V and 6 from J, leaving 21 bases between them. The CDR3 runs to 16 residues. The CDR3 nucleotides read TGTGCCAGCAGCTCGGGGCTGCGGGCCCCATTGAAGACCCAGTACTTC. Translated: CASSSGLRAPLKTQYF.

This chain links TRBV11-2 with TRBJ2-5; maybe TRBD2 (6 bases). V shed 8 bases and J shed 5 bases, with 15 bases lying between them. This CDR3 spans 13 amino acids. Germline V gene lookup returns CDR1 SGHAT and CDR2 FQNNGV. The CDR3 nucleotides read TGTGCCAGCGGTTGGGGGAGCGGGGAGACCCAGTACTTC. Translating gives CASGWGSGETQYF.

This sequence joins TRBV5-1 and TRBJ2-7; D gene uncertain. With 0 bases removed from V and 4 bases from J, the gap between germline ends came to 8 bases. Germline CDR1 reads SGHRS; CDR2 reads YFSETQ. This CDR3 has 13 amino acids. The CDR3 protein is CASSLAVGYEQYF. The CDR3 DNA reads as TGCGCCAGCAGCTTGGCCGTTGGGTACGAGCAGTACTTC.

The gene calls are TRBV11-2 and TRBJ1-1; TRBD1 matches at 10 bases. V lost 1 base, J lost 5 bases, and 4 bases stayed unmatched. This CDR3 is 15 amino acids long. Germline V gene lookup returns CDR1 SGHAT and CDR2 FQNNGV. Here the CDR3 DNA reads TGTGCCAGCAGCTTAGCGGGACAGGGGCGGACTGAAGCTTTCTTT. Its translation: CASSLAGQGRTEAFF.

This clone was recorded at least ten times. V is TRBV5-1 and J is TRBJ1-1; 7 bases are shared with TRBD1. The CDR3 sequence is 15 residues long. Germline values: CDR1 SGHRS, CDR2 YFSETQ. J lost 0 bases, V lost 4 bases, and 6 bases had no gene match. The CDR3: CASSRDSKMNTEAFF. CDR3 bases: TGCGCCAGCAGCCGGGACAGCAAAATGAACACTGAAGCTTTCTTT.

CDR3 protein: CASSETGENYGYTF. CDR3 nucleotides: TGCGCCAGCAGCGAGACAGGGGAGAACTATGGCTACACCTTC. The chain couples TRBV5-1 to TRBJ1-2, with 8 bases identical to TRBD1. There are 14 residues in the CDR3. The ends lost 4 bases at V and 2 bases at J; junction bases unmatched: 4. Germline V lookup: CDR1 SGHRS, CDR2 YFSETQ.